One and the same sample provided the 7 T cell receptor beta chains below, sequenced in a study of T cells after yellow fever vaccination. TCRdb redid the calling of the 5' RACE reads with MiXCR, one entry per CDR3 protein. Seen here are around 610,000 distinct CDR3 sequences, about 14% observed once, and the top ten hold about 14%. Material: PBMCs, obtained on the day of the yellow fever booster vaccination. These receptors all stem from a man aged 30 to 39 who received the YFV17D yellow fever vaccine.

J is TRBJ2-1 and V is TRBV20-1; 8 bases are a match to TRBD2. The CDR3 contains 13 residues. V trimming: 6 bases; J trimming: 0 bases; junction bases outside the gene matches: 1. CDR1 DFQATT and CDR2 SNEGSKA come from the germline V gene (reference sequence). This chain's CDR3 is CSALAGSYNEQFF. The DNA of the CDR3 is TGCAGTGCCCTAGCGGGCTCCTACAATGAGCAGTTCTTC.

The chain combines TRBV10-3 with TRBJ2-2, with D possibly TRBD1 on 6 matching bases. There are 16 residues in the CDR3. V was cut by 4 bases and J by 1 base, with 13 bases left in between. Germline CDR1 and CDR2: ENHRY and SYGVKD. Written as DNA, the CDR3 is TGTGCCATCAGTGTGGGGAGACAGGTGAACACCGGGGAGCTGTTTTTT. Translating gives CAISVGRQVNTGELFF.

This clonotype was counted a few times. V gene TRBV21-1 combines with J gene TRBJ2-7. TRBV21-1 is noted as a pseudogene. There are 12 residues in the CDR3. CDR3 sequence: CASSKAPYEQYF. The CDR3 nucleotides are TGTGCCAGCAGCAAAGCACCCTACGAGCAGTACTTC.

The genes are TRBV6-2 or TRBV6-3 and TRBJ2-3, with 13 nucleotides matching TRBD2. The V gene end was trimmed by 5 bases and the J gene end by 4 bases; junction bases not matched to a gene: 6. The CDR3 contains 16 residues. CDR1 and CDR2 from the germline V gene are MNHEY and SVGEGT. As DNA, the CDR3 is TGTGCCAGCAGTCACCGGGGACTAGCGGGATCAGATACGCAGTATTTT. This codes for CASSHRGLAGSDTQYF.

This clonotype occurred a few times. The chain is built from TRBV29-1 and TRBJ2-1; D call uncertain. Per germline, CDR1 SQVTM and CDR2 ANQGSEA. The length of the CDR3 is 13 residues. Trimming took 4 bases from V and 5 from J, leaving 12 bases between them. CDR3 loop: CSVAGRAHNEQFF. The CDR3 DNA sequence: TGCAGCGTTGCCGGGCGCGCCCACAATGAGCAGTTCTTC.

The chain employs TRBV12-3 or TRBV12-4 and TRBJ2-7, with 10 positions matching TRBD1. The CDR3 has 13 amino acids. With V trimmed by 6 bases and J by 7 bases, 6 bases remained unmatched. The CDR3 sequence is CASRPGQGREQYF. The CDR3 nucleotides read TGTGCCAGCAGGCCGGGACAGGGGCGAGAGCAGTACTTC.

The rearrangement links TRBV20-1 to TRBJ2-7, with D unclear. Looked up from germline, CDR1 is DFQATT and CDR2 is SNEGSKA (reference sequence). The ends were cut back, 6 bases at V and 0 bases at J, with 15 bases in the middle. This CDR3 comprises 14 residues. Here the CDR3 reads CSAKRPGSSYEQYF. Here the CDR3 DNA reads TGCAGTGCAAAGCGTCCGGGTAGCTCCTACGAGCAGTACTTC.